One and the same sample provided the 7 T cell receptor beta chains below, sequenced in a study of T cells after yellow fever vaccination. TCRdb re-called the 5' RACE reads through MiXCR, storing one row per CDR3 protein. The sample shows some 250,000 distinct CDR3 sequences, roughly 3.7% of them seen only once. The sequencing used PBMCs, collected 15 days after the yellow fever booster vaccination. All receptors come from a man in his late teens or twenties who received the YFV17D yellow fever vaccine.

This clonotype was seen many times. This chain links TRBV12-3 or TRBV12-4 with TRBJ2-1; no definite D call. Trimming cost V 3 bases and J 5 bases, with 5 bases left between them. The CDR3 loop spans 12 amino acids. The CDR3 sequence is CASSFPDNEQFF. CDR3 DNA sequence: TGTGCCAGCAGTTTCCCAGACAATGAGCAGTTCTTC.

This clonotype was counted at least ten times. The chain combines TRBV6-2 or TRBV6-3 with TRBJ2-1; D unclear. The germline V gene encodes CDR1 MNHEY and CDR2 SVGEGT. The CDR3 loop spans 14 amino acids. The V end was cut by 0 bases, the J end by 3 bases, with 6 bases between. The CDR3 DNA follows: TGTGCCAGCAGTTACTCGAGCAGCTACAATGAGCAGTTCTTC. Protein sequence: CASSYSSSYNEQFF.

In its sample, this clonotype was seen many times. This chain uses TRBV10-3 with TRBJ2-5; tentative D call: TRBD1 (5 bases). The CDR3 extends over 14 amino acids. V was trimmed by 3 bases and J by 0 bases, leaving 8 bases between them. Germline assignment: CDR1 ENHRY and CDR2 SYGVKD. The CDR3 region has the DNA TGTGCCATCAGTGACAGGGTGTACCAAGAGACCCAGTACTTC. It is translated as CAISDRVYQETQYF.

This clonotype has ten or more counts. This chain uses TRBV20-1 with TRBJ1-1; unclear D gene. The CDR3 consists of 14 residues. Germline V gene lookup returns CDR1 DFQATT and CDR2 SNEGSKA (reference sequence). V lost 1 base, J lost 3 bases, and 12 bases lay in between. Written as DNA, the CDR3 is TGCAGTGCTAGAGCGAGAGGCGGGTACACTGAAGCTTTCTTT. Translated, it gives CSARARGGYTEAFF.

In its sample, this clonotype was seen many times. The chain has TRBV10-3 and TRBJ2-5, with D possibly matching TRBD2 (5 bases). The germline CDR1 and CDR2 sequences are ENHRY and SYGVKD. Trimming pared 3 bases from V and 1 base from J, leaving 12 bases between. The CDR3 length is 15 residues. The CDR3 reads CAISDPSKSQETQYF. The CDR3 nucleotides read TGTGCCATCAGTGACCCTAGCAAGTCCCAAGAGACCCAGTACTTC.

This clonotype was counted at least ten times. The junction shows a germline mismatch at one end, possibly a read error. V and J are TRBV7-2 and TRBJ1-4; D may be TRBD1 (6 bases). Germline values: CDR1 SGHTA, CDR2 FQGNSA. This CDR3 is built from 13 residues. In DNA, the CDR3 is TGTGCCAGCAGCTCGGGACATAATGGAAAACTGTTTTTT. As protein: CASSSGHNGKLFF.

This clonotype has at least ten counts. The chain employs TRBV7-9 and TRBJ2-1, with 7 bases fitting TRBD2. The CDR3 sequence is 16 residues long. Germline assignment: CDR1 SEHNR and CDR2 FQNEAQ (reference sequence). Trimming cost V 1 base and J 1 base; bases outside gene matches: 4. CDR3 sequence reads: CASSLELASSYNEQFF. CDR3 bases: TGTGCCAGCAGCTTAGAACTAGCGTCATCCTACAATGAGCAGTTCTTC.